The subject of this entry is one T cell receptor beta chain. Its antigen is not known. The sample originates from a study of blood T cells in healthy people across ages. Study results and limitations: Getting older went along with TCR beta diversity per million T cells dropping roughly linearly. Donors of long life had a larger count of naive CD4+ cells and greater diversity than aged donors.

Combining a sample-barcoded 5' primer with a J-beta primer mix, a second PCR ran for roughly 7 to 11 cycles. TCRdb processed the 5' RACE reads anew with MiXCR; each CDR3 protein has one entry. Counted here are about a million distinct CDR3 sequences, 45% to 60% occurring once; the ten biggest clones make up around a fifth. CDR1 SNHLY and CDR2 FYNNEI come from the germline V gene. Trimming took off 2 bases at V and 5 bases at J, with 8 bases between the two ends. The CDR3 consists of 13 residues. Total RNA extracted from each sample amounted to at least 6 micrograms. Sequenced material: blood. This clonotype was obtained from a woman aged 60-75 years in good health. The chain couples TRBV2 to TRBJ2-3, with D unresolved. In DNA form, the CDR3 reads TGTGCCAGCAGTGAAAGGTCTCAAGATACGCAGTATTTT. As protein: CASSERSQDTQYF.